The T cell receptor beta chain under discussion was sequenced for a study of blood T cell repertoires in COVID-19. The overall study: Spain, Italy and the United States supplied samples that represented acute and convalescent COVID-19. PBMCs, B-cell-depleted T cells, or T cells were the source of the cDNA or gDNA that made up the material.

The junction had 5 bases not matched to a gene; V was cut back by 5 bases and J by 5 bases. In germline, CDR1 is SGHVS, CDR2 FNYEAQ. CDR3 length: 13 residues. Per the original methods: Reference gene primer amplification in the assay estimated nucleated cell counts. The data were produced by immunoSEQ multiplex PCR, yet TCRdb's version contains in-frame clones alone and is incomplete. V and J calls and clone size come straight from that table; D and trimming were deduced from the DNA. This table holds about 110,000 clones, approximately 88% found once. The chain carries TRBV7-6 and TRBJ2-5; 7 nucleotides match TRBD2. The source material was peripheral blood. The sequence was obtained from a human donor in a cohort sampled during active COVID-19. This chain's CDR3 is CASSTGEGETQYF. The CDR3, as DNA: TGTGCCAGCAGCACGGGGGAGGGGGAGACCCAGTACTTC.